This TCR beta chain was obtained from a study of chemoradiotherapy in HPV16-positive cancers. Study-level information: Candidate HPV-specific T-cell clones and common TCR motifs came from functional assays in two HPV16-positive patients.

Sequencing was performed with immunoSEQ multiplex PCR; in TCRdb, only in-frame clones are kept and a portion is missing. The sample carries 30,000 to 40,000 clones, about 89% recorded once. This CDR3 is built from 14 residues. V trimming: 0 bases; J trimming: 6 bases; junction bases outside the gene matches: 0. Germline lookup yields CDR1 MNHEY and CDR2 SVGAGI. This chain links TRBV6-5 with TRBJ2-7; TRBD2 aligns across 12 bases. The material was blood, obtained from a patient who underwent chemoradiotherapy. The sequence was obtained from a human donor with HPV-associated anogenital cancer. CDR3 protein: CASSYSGLAGEQYF. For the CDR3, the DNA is TGTGCCAGCAGTTACTCGGGACTAGCGGGCGAGCAGTACTTC.